Below, 3 T cell receptor beta chains from the same sample are listed, as sequenced in a study of control samples from healthy donors and cancer patients. Produced via immunoSEQ multiplex PCR; TCRdb's table is partial and in-frame only. The profile shows about 150,000 clones, 90% to 95% of them singletons. The sample taken for sequencing was blood. The receptors originated from a woman under 40 in good health.

The rearrangement uses TRBV6-4 and TRBJ2-5, with 10 bases that match TRBD2. Germline V gene sequence: CDR1 MRHNA, CDR2 SNTAGT. This CDR3 has 17 amino acids. J gave up 9 bases and V 0 bases, and 13 bases lay outside the gene matches. This CDR3 reads CASSDSDSGRPVQAQYF. CDR3 in DNA: TGTGCCAGCAGTGACTCGGATAGCGGGAGGCCAGTGCAGGCCCAGTACTTC.

This clone was observed a few times. V and J are TRBV10-3 and TRBJ2-7, with D possibly called TRBD1 or TRBD2 (5 bases each). This CDR3 is 13 amino acids long. Germline lookup yields CDR1 ENHRY and CDR2 SYGVKD. V was trimmed by 3 bases and J by 7 bases, leaving 13 bases between them. CDR3 protein: CAISDIQGGEQYF. In DNA, the CDR3 is TGTGCCATCAGTGATATTCAGGGCGGGGAGCAGTACTTC.

The chain recombines TRBV15 with TRBJ1-5; possible D gene TRBD1, 6 bases. Germline lookup yields CDR1 LNHNV and CDR2 YYDKDF (reference sequence). V shed 4 bases and J shed 5 bases, with 15 bases lying between them. This CDR3 has 15 amino acids. This chain's CDR3 is CATSKGGKPHQPQHF. CDR3 nucleotides: TGTGCCACCAGCAAAGGGGGGAAGCCACATCAGCCCCAGCATTTT.